These T cell receptor beta chains were read from a single sample in a study of T cells after somatic rescue of genetic block. The protocol was immunoSEQ multiplex PCR, while the TCRdb copy is restricted to in-frame clones and leaves out a portion. The sample has approximately 88,000 clones, 75% to 90% seen once. The sample was peripheral blood mononuclear cells (PBMCs). Receptors originate from a woman aged 18 to 35. The CDR3 runs from the conserved cysteine through the conserved F or W. A D gene is named only where the DNA matches it firmly. Clone size is shown for a subset of rows, as once, few, many or a class of expanded clone.

v_gene	d_gene	j_gene	abundance	CDR3aa	CDR3nt
TRBV9	NA	TRBJ2-7	NA	CASSRHRETYEQYF	TGTGCCAGCAGCAGACACAGGGAAACCTACGAGCAGTACTTC
TRBV18	TRBD2	TRBJ2-3	NA	CASSPRGSGSGDTQYF	TGTGCCAGCTCACCCCGGGGTAGCGGGAGTGGAGATACGCAGTATTTT
TRBV7-9	NA	TRBJ2-3	NA	CASSLGAEGRGTDTQYF	TGTGCCAGCAGCTTAGGGGCCGAGGGCCGAGGCACAGATACGCAGTATTTT
TRBV11-3	NA	TRBJ2-7	NA	CASSTETRGAGEQYF	TGTGCCAGCAGCACAGAAACCCGGGGGGCTGGGGAGCAGTACTTC
TRBV19	TRBD2	TRBJ2-1	once	CASSIEAGGPANEQFF	TGTGCCAGTAGTATAGAGGCGGGAGGGCCGGCGAATGAGCAGTTCTTC
TRBV28	TRBD2	TRBJ2-7	NA	CASSLVTTSGTPYEQYF	TGTGCCAGCAGTTTGGTCACCACTAGCGGGACCCCATACGAGCAGTACTTC
TRBV13	TRBD1	TRBJ2-7	NA	CASSWDRGNEQYF	TGTGCCAGCAGCTGGGACAGGGGGAACGAGCAGTACTTC
TRBV11-2	NA	TRBJ2-7	NA	CAGSGGIEYEQYF	TGTGCCGGCTCAGGGGGGATAGAGTACGAGCAGTACTTC
TRBV7-7	TRBD2	TRBJ2-1	NA	CASSLGDLAGGHEQFF	TGTGCTAGCAGCTTAGGTGATCTAGCGGGAGGCCATGAGCAGTTCTTC
TRBV14	NA	TRBJ2-6	NA	CASSPSSGANVLTF	TGTGCCAGCAGCCCAAGCTCTGGGGCCAACGTCCTGACTTTC
TRBV27	TRBD1	TRBJ2-1	NA	CASRVQGNPYNEQFF	TGTGCCAGCAGGGTACAGGGGAACCCCTACAATGAGCAGTTCTTC
TRBV27	NA	TRBJ2-7	NA	CASSPGQFQGEQYF	TGTGCCAGCAGCCCTGGACAGTTCCAGGGGGAGCAGTACTTC
TRBV18	NA	TRBJ2-1	NA	CASSPYSDYNEQFF	TGTGCCAGCTCACCCTATTCCGATTACAATGAGCAGTTCTTC
TRBV27	NA	TRBJ2-1	NA	CASSWGDSYNEQFF	TGTGCCAGCAGTTGGGGGGACTCCTACAATGAGCAGTTCTTC
TRBV23-1	TRBD1	TRBJ2-1	NA	CASGDRVEQFF	TGCGCCAGCGGCGACAGGGTTGAGCAGTTCTTC
TRBV28	NA	TRBJ1-1	NA	CASSFRTGDNGFAVTEAFF	TGTGCCAGCAGTTTTAGGACCGGGGACAACGGTTTTGCAGTCACTGAAGCTTTCTTT
TRBV15	NA	TRBJ2-7	NA	CATGRSYEQYF	TGTGCCACCGGGCGAAGCTACGAGCAGTACTTC
TRBV6-1	NA	TRBJ2-4	few	CASSPPGLPIDIQYF	TGTGCCAGCAGTCCACCGGGACTCCCAATCGACATTCAGTACTTC
TRBV2	TRBD2	TRBJ2-7	NA	CATRGGRPYEQYF	TGTGCCACCCGGGGCGGGAGACCCTACGAGCAGTACTTC
TRBV19	NA	TRBJ1-5	NA	CASSDTKFTNQPQHF	TGTGCCAGTAGCGATACTAAGTTTACCAATCAGCCCCAGCATTTT
TRBV27	NA	TRBJ2-7	NA	CASSWRQGVYEQYF	TGTGCCAGCAGTTGGCGCCAGGGAGTATACGAGCAGTACTTC
TRBV7-8	TRBD2	TRBJ2-7	NA	CASSFGSGLYEQYF	TGTGCCAGCAGCTTTGGTAGCGGGCTGTACGAGCAGTACTTC
TRBV5-1	NA	TRBJ2-7	NA	CASASARGGPYEQYF	TGCGCCAGCGCCTCCGCAAGGGGGGGGCCCTACGAGCAGTACTTC
TRBV19	NA	TRBJ2-1	NA	CASSIPGTLQFF	TGTGCCAGTAGTATTCCGGGCACTTTGCAGTTCTTC
TRBV7-3	NA	TRBJ1-1	NA	CASSATQPRRIGNTEAFF	TGTGCCAGCAGCGCCACTCAACCCAGGAGAATAGGGAACACTGAAGCTTTCTTT
TRBV9	NA	TRBJ1-2	NA	CASSVGPNYGYTF	TGTGCCAGCAGCGTAGGACCAAACTATGGCTACACCTTC
TRBV30	NA	TRBJ2-7	NA	CAWSSPLPYEQYF	TGTGCCTGGAGTTCACCCCTACCCTACGAGCAGTACTTC
TRBV4-1	TRBD1	TRBJ2-7	NA	CASSQEGGQGGYYEQYF	TGCGCCAGCAGCCAAGAGGGGGGACAGGGGGGATATTACGAGCAGTACTTC
TRBV27	TRBD2	TRBJ2-1	NA	CASTSGGRGTEQFF	TGTGCCAGCACGTCTGGCGGGAGGGGTACGGAGCAGTTCTTC
TRBV10-3	TRBD1	TRBJ1-2	NA	CAISPGGRVGNGYTF	TGTGCCATCAGTCCAGGGGGCAGGGTAGGCAACGGCTACACCTTC
TRBV5-6	NA	TRBJ1-3	NA	CASSAGSGPRPSGNTIYF	TGTGCCAGCAGCGCGGGATCAGGGCCTAGGCCCTCTGGAAACACCATATATTTT
TRBV18	TRBD1	TRBJ1-2	NA	CASSEFWGTGLQNYGYTF	TGTGCCAGCTCAGAATTTTGGGGGACAGGGCTACAAAACTATGGCTACACCTTC
TRBV18	TRBD2	TRBJ2-1	NA	CASSPLASGSDEQFF	TGTGCCAGCTCACCATTGGCTAGCGGGAGCGATGAGCAGTTCTTC
TRBV6-1	NA	TRBJ2-2	few	CASSQGGAPSGELFF	TGTGCCAGCAGCCAAGGGGGGGCTCCTTCCGGGGAGCTGTTTTTT
TRBV18	NA	TRBJ2-6	NA	CASSPKEASGANVLTF	TGTGCCAGCTCACCAAAAGAGGCCTCTGGGGCCAACGTCCTGACTTTC
TRBV10-3	NA	TRBJ1-1	NA	CATSGQGLGTEAFF	TGTGCCACCTCCGGCCAGGGGCTGGGCACTGAAGCTTTCTTT
TRBV5-3	NA	TRBJ2-7	NA	CARSLEETTAIDEQYF	TGTGCCAGAAGCTTGGAGGAGACCACCGCTATCGACGAGCAGTACTTC
TRBV28	TRBD1	TRBJ2-7	NA	CASSSIEDRAEQYF	TGTGCCAGCAGTTCTATAGAGGACAGGGCCGAGCAGTACTTC
TRBV6-4	NA	TRBJ1-2	NA	CASAPSEGLGGYTF	TGTGCCAGCGCCCCAAGTGAGGGTCTCGGTGGCTACACCTTC
TRBV7-2	NA	TRBJ1-4	few	CASSPDSGKLFF	TGTGCCAGCAGCCCGGACAGCGGAAAACTGTTTTTT
TRBV5-4	NA	TRBJ1-1	once	CASSTDGGADTEAFF	TGTGCCAGCAGCACGGATGGGGGCGCCGACACTGAAGCTTTCTTT
TRBV30	NA	TRBJ2-7	NA	CAWSQGLVYEQYF	TGTGCCTGGAGTCAGGGACTCGTCTACGAGCAGTACTTC
TRBV7-8	NA	TRBJ2-1	NA	CASKRLGFYNEQFF	TGTGCCAGCAAACGACTAGGCTTTTACAATGAGCAGTTCTTC
TRBV4-2	TRBD1	TRBJ2-5	NA	CASSLGQAVQETQYF	TGTGCCAGCAGCCTGGGACAGGCCGTCCAAGAGACCCAGTACTTC
TRBV5-4	NA	TRBJ2-7	NA	CASSFRSYEQYF	TGTGCCAGCAGCTTCCGCAGCTACGAGCAGTACTTC
TRBV30	NA	TRBJ1-3	NA	CAWSVNTGNTIYF	TGTGCCTGGAGTGTTAATACTGGAAACACCATATATTTT
TRBV20-1	NA	TRBJ2-5	NA	CSGVWSMVQYF	TGCAGTGGGGTTTGGTCGATGGTCCAGTACTTC
TRBV21-1	NA	TRBJ2-7	NA	CASSLGSLREQYF	TGTGCCAGCAGCTTGGGCAGTTTGAGGGAGCAGTACTTC
TRBV5-5	NA	TRBJ2-7	NA	CASSLGVSYEQYF	TGTGCCAGCAGCTTGGGGGTGTCCTACGAGCAGTACTTC
TRBV30	TRBD1	TRBJ2-5	NA	CAWGQGFETQYF	TGTGCCTGGGGACAGGGGTTTGAGACCCAGTACTTC
TRBV7-8	NA	TRBJ1-1	NA	CASSSDISTEAFF	TGTGCCAGCAGCTCGGACATTTCCACTGAAGCTTTCTTT
TRBV5-4	TRBD2	TRBJ2-7	NA	CASSLGSGGRTTYEQYF	TGTGCCAGCAGCTTGGGGTCGGGAGGACGGACTACCTACGAGCAGTACTTC
TRBV4-3	TRBD2	TRBJ2-7	NA	CASSRQLGGGSMGAYEQYF	TGCGCCAGCAGCCGCCAATTAGGTGGCGGGAGTATGGGGGCCTACGAGCAGTACTTC
TRBV6-1	TRBD1	TRBJ1-3	few	CASSAGTGGNTIYF	TGTGCCAGCAGTGCCGGGACAGGGGGTAACACCATATATTTT
TRBV7-9	NA	TRBJ1-2	NA	CASGLTDSYGYTF	TGTGCCAGCGGACTGACTGACAGCTATGGCTACACCTTC
TRBV6-5	NA	TRBJ1-1	NA	CASVRLWGISEAFF	TGTGCCAGCGTTAGGTTGTGGGGGATCTCTGAAGCTTTCTTT
TRBV9	TRBD2	TRBJ2-5	NA	CASSPGTSGTQETQYF	TGTGCCAGCAGCCCGGGGACTAGCGGGACACAAGAGACCCAGTACTTC
TRBV19	NA	TRBJ1-3	NA	CASSKVQGTSGNTIYF	TGTGCCAGTAGTAAGGTTCAGGGTACGTCTGGAAACACCATATATTTT
TRBV2	NA	TRBJ2-7	NA	CASSGQTYEQYF	TGTGCCAGCAGTGGTCAGACCTACGAGCAGTACTTC
TRBV19	TRBD1	TRBJ1-1	NA	CASSRAPGQMNTEAFF	TGTGCCAGTAGTCGTGCCCCGGGACAGATGAACACTGAAGCTTTCTTT